The clone carrying this TCR beta chain was observed once. The V segment lost 5 bases and the J segment 1 base; nucleotides outside the gene matches: 2. The CDR3 is 14 amino acids. The germline CDR1 and CDR2 sequences are SGHTA and FQGNSA. This record belongs to a study of blood T cell repertoires in COVID-19. On the study more broadly: Sites in the United States, Italy and Spain provided acute and convalescent COVID-19 samples.

Sequencing used immunoSEQ multiplex PCR; TCRdb keeps in-frame clones, though not all of them. The sample carries roughly 100,000 clones, just over 85% recorded once. The chain has TRBV7-2 and TRBJ2-5; 9 nucleotides line up with TRBD1. The sample was peripheral blood. This receptor was obtained from a human donor in a cohort sampled during active COVID-19. This chain's CDR3 is CASSRGQGQETQYF. The CDR3 region has the DNA TGTGCCAGCAGCCGGGGACAGGGCCAAGAGACCCAGTACTTC.